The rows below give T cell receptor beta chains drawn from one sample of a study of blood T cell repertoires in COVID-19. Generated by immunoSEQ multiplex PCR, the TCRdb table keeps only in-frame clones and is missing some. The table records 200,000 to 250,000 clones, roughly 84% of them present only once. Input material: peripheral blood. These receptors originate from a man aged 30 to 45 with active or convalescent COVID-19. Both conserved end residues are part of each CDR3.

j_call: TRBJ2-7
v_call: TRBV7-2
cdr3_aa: CASSGGLAGTYEQYF

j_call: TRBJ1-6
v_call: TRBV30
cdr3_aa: CAWVRQGNSPLHF

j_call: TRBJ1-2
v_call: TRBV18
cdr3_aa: CASSPSQGSGYTF

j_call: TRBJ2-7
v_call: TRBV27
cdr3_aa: CASSSGTGVGRQYF

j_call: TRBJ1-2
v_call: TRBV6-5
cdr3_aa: CASSRTGGDVGGYTF

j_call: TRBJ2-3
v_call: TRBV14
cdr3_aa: CASSHQFQGYSADTQYF

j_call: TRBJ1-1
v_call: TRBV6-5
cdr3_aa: CASSYGRVTEAFF

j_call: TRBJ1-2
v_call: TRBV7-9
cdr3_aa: CASSPNSNYGYTF

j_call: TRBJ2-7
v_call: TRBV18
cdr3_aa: CASSRTEGTGLYEQYF

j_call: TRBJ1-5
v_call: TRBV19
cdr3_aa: CASSPTRQGADQPQHF

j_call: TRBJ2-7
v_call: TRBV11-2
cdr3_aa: CASSLDLGGQYF

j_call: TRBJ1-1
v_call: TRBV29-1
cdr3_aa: CSVGFKSNEAFF

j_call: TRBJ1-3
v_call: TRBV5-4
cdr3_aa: CASSFEQGVGNTIYF

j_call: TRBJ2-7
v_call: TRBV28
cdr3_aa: CASSSPPGTGLDEQYF

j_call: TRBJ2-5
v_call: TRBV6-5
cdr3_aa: CASSKAGLAGETQYF

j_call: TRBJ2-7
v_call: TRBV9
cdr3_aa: CASSLGTSGRSEQYF

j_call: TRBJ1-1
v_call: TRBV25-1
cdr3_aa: CASGSGVGTEAFF

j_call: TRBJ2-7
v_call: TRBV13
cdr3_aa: CASSPITGQVIYEQYF

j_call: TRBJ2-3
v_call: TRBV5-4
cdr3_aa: CASTALGGARSDTQYF

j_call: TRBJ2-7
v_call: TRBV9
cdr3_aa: CASSVDEREGEQYF

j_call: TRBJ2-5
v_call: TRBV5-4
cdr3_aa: CASSSLAGGPETQYF

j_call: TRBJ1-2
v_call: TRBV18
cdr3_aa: CASSAGTGYGYTF

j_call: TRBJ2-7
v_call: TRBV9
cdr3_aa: CASSVDSSYEQYF

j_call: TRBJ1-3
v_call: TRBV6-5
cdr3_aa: CASSPTASGNTIYF

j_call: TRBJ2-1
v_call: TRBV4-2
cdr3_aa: CASSPTGGSYNEQFF

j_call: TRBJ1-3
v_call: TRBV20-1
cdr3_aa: CSANQGNTIYF

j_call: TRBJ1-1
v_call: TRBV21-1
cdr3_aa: CASSKRQGNTEAFF

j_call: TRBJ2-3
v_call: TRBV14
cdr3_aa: CASSQVSWVGTDTQYF

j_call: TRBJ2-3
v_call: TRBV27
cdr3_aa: CASSFGPGMEAYF

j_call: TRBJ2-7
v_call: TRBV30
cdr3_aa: CAWSVGNYEQYF

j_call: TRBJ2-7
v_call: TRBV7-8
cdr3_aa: CASSSNYYEQYF

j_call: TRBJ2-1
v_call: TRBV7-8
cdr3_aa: CASALDLLMSYNEQFF

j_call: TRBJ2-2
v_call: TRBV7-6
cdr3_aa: CASSPLLAGEVGELFF

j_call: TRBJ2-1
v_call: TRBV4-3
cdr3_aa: CASSHYRSGDLNEQFF

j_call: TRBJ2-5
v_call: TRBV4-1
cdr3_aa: CASSQVNRGETQYF

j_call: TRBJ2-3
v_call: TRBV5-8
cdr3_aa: CASSPRTVTDTQYF

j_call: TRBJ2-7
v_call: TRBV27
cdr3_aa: CASSPRTAYEQYF

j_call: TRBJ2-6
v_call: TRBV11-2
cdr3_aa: CASSSKGQGERANVLTF

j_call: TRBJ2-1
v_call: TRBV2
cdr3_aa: CASNFFGGRAGNEQFF

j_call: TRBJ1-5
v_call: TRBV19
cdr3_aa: CASSIPVARLSNQPQHF

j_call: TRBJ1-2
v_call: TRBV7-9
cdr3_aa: CASTPRGSGGYTF

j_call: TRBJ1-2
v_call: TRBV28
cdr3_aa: CASREQGRGGKWDYTF

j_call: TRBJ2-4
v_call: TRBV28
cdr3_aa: CASCGALIQYF

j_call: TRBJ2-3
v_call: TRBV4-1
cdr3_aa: CASSQGQGDTQYF